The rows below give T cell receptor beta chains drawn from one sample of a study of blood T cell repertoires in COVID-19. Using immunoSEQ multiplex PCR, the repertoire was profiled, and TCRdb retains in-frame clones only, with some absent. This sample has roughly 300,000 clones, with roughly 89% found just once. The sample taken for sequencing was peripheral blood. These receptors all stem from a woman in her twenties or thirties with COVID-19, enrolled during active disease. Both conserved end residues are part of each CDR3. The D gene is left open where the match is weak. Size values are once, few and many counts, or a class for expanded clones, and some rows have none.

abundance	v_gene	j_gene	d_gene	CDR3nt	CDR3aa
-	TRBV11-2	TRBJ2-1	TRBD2	TGTGCCAGCAGCTTAGATGCCGGGAGGGAGCAGTTCTTC	CASSLDAGREQFF
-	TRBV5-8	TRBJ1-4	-	TGTGCCAGCAGCTTGGAAGGGGGAACTAATGAAAAACTGTTTTTT	CASSLEGGTNEKLFF
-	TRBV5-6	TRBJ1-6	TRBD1	TGTGCCAGCAGCTTGGCAGGGGGAGTTGGTTCACCCCTCCACTTT	CASSLAGGVGSPLHF
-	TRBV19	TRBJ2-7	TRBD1	TGTGCCAGTAGCCCCGGGACAGGGAGCTACGAGCAGTACTTC	CASSPGTGSYEQYF
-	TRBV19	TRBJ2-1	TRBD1	TGTGCCAGTAGTATTTCGACGAGGGGGCGAAATGAGCAGTTCTTC	CASSISTRGRNEQFF
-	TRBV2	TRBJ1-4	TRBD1	TGTGCCAGCAGGGAAACAGGGGCGGTCGGTGAAAAACTGTTTTTT	CASRETGAVGEKLFF
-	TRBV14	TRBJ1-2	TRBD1	TGTGCCAGCAGCGTTACAGGGGTTTTTGGCTACACCTTC	CASSVTGVFGYTF
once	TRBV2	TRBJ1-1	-	TGTGCCAGCAGAGGTTACAGTTACAGGCACTTGAACACTGAAGCTTTCTTT	CASRGYSYRHLNTEAFF
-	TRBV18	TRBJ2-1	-	TGTGCCAGCTCACCACTAGCCAATGAGCAGTTCTTC	CASSPLANEQFF
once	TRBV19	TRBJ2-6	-	TGTGCCAGTAGTACCAGGGTCTCTGGGGCCAACGTCCTGACTTTC	CASSTRVSGANVLTF
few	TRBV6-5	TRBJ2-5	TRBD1	TGTGCCAGCAGGGGGACAGTCCTAGAAGAGACCCAGTACTTC	CASRGTVLEETQYF
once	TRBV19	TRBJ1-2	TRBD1	TGTGCCAGTAGTCAGAAGTCACCTACAGGGGTCTCCTATGGCTACACCTTC	CASSQKSPTGVSYGYTF
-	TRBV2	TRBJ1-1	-	TGTGCCAGCAGTACTGAAGCGTTGGGGACAAAAGCTTTCTTT	CASSTEALGTKAFF
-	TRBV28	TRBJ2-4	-	TGTGCCAGCAGCAAGGGGATTGGGGCCAAAAACATTCAGTACTTC	CASSKGIGAKNIQYF
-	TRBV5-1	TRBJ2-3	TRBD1	TGCGCCAGCAGCCTCAGGACAGGGGGCGGGACAGATACGCAGTATTTT	CASSLRTGGGTDTQYF
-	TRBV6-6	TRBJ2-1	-	TGTGCCAGCAGTTACCAGGATTACAATGAGCAGTTCTTC	CASSYQDYNEQFF
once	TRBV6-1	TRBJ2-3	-	TGTGCCAGCAGTGAAGTTGGGACTCGAAGCACAGATACGCAGTATTTT	CASSEVGTRSTDTQYF
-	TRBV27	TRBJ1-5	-	TGTGCCAGCAGACCCTCAGGGTTTCCCCCTCAGCCCCAGCATTTT	CASRPSGFPPQPQHF
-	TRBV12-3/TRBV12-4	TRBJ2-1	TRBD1	TGTGCCAGCGAGACAGGGGAATACAATGAGCAGTTCTTC	CASETGEYNEQFF
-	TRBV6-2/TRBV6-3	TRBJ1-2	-	TGTGCCAGCAGCTTGACTGAGGACTATGGCTACACCTTC	CASSLTEDYGYTF
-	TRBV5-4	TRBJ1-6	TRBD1	TGTGCCAGCGGGGGGACAGGTGATTCACCCCTCCACTTT	CASGGTGDSPLHF
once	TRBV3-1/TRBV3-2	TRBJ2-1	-	TGTGCCACCATGGGCGATGAGCAGTTCTTC	CATMGDEQFF
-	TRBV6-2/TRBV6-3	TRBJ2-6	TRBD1	TGTGCCAGCAGTTACCAGGGGGCACGGGGGGCCAACGTCCTGACTTTC	CASSYQGARGANVLTF
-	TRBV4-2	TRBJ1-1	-	TGTGCCAGCAGCCAGGCATCGGGGGGCGTCCAAGCTTTCTTT	CASSQASGGVQAFF
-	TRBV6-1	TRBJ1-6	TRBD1	TGTGCCAGCAGTCCGTCGGACAGGGGTAATTCACCCCTCCACTTT	CASSPSDRGNSPLHF
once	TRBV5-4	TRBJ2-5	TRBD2	TGTGCCAGCAGTCCCTCCAGGACTAGCGTGGAAGAGACCCAGTACTTC	CASSPSRTSVEETQYF
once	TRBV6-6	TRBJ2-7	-	TGTGCCAGCAGTCCTGGGGCGGGGGCGATCTACGAGCAGTACTTC	CASSPGAGAIYEQYF
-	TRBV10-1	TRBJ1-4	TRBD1	TGCGCCAGCAGCCGAGGGACAGGGACAACTAATGAAAAACTGTTTTTT	CASSRGTGTTNEKLFF
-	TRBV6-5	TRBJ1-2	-	TGTGCCAGCCTCTACGGGGGGTGGGACTATGGCTACACCTTC	CASLYGGWDYGYTF
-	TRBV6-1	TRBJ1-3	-	TGTGCCAGCAGTGAAGGATCAGTTACCTCTGGAAACACCATATATTTT	CASSEGSVTSGNTIYF
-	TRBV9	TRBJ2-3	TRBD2	TGTGCCAGCAGCGCCCGGGACTTCACGGGGGGAGATACGCAGTATTTT	CASSARDFTGGDTQYF
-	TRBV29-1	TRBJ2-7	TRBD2	TGCAGCTTCAGCGGGGGAAGCTCCTACGAGCAGTACTTC	CSFSGGSSYEQYF
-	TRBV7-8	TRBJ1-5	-	TGTGCCAGCACCGTGGGAGGGGCTCAGCCCCAGCATTTT	CASTVGGAQPQHF
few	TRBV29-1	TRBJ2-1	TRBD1	TGCAGCGTTACTAACCCGGACAGGGGAGATGAGCAGTTCTTC	CSVTNPDRGDEQFF
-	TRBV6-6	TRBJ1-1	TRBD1	TGTGCCAGCAGTCCATATTCCGGGACAGGGTCAACTGAAGCTTTCTTT	CASSPYSGTGSTEAFF
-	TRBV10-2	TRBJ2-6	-	TGCGCCAGCAAAGGGGCCGATACTGGGGCCAACGTCCTGACTTTC	CASKGADTGANVLTF
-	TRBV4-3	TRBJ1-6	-	TGCGCCAGCAGCCAAGCTCGGAATTCACCCCTCCACTTT	CASSQARNSPLHF
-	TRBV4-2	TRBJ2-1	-	TGTGCCAGCAGCCAAGATTATGCGGGGTCCCTCAATGAGCAGTTCTTC	CASSQDYAGSLNEQFF
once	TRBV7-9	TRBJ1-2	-	TGTGCCAGCAGTCAGGCCAACGTGGACTATGGCTACACCTTC	CASSQANVDYGYTF
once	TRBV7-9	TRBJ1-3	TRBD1	TGTGCCAGCAGCTCCAGTAATCAGGGGGCGGGAAACACCATATATTTT	CASSSSNQGAGNTIYF
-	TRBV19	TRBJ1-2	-	TGTGCCAGTAGTACCGCGGGAACGAGGGCCTCTAACTATGGCTACACCTTC	CASSTAGTRASNYGYTF
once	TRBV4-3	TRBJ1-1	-	TGCGCCAGCAGCCAAGATCCTGGAGGGGCCCCAGCAGAGGGGGGGGCTTTCTTT	CASSQDPGGAPAEGGAFF
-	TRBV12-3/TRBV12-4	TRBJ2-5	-	TGTGCCAGCAGGGTGACAGGAGGAGAGACCCAGTACTTC	CASRVTGGETQYF
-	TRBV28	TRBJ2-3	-	TGTGCCAGCGAACCCCCGTTGGGCGCAATTACAGATACGCAGTATTTT	CASEPPLGAITDTQYF
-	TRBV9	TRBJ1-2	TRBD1	TGTGCCAGCAGCCCCCGGGACAGGGTATATTATGGCTACACCTTC	CASSPRDRVYYGYTF
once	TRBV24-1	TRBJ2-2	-	TGTGCCACCAGTGATTCCGGCAGGGGGAACACCGGGGAGCTGTTTTTT	CATSDSGRGNTGELFF
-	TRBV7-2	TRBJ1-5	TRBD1	TGTGCCAGCAGCTTAGCGGCAGGGGGCCGTCAGCCCCAGCATTTT	CASSLAAGGRQPQHF
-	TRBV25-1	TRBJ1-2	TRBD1	TGTGCCAGCAGTGAAACAGGGGTTGGCTACACCTTC	CASSETGVGYTF